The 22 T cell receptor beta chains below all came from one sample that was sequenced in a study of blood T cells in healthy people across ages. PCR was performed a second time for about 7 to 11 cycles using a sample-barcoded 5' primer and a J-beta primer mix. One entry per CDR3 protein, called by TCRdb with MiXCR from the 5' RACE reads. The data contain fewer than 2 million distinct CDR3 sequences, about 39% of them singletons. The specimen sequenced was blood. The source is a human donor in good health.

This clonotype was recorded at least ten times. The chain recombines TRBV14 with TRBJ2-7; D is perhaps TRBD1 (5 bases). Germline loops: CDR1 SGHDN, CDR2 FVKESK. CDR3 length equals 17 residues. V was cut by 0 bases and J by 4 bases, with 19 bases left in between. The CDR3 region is CASSQDRSQGGTYEQYF. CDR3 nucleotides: TGTGCCAGCAGCCAAGATAGGAGCCAGGGTGGTACGTACGAGCAGTACTTC.

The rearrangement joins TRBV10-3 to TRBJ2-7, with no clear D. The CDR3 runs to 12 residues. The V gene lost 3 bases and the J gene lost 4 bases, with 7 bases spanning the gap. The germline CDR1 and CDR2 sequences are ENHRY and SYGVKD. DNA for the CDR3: TGTGCCATCAGTGACTCAAATTACGAGCAGTACTTC. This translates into CAISDSNYEQYF.

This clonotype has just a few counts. The CDR3 loop reads CASSWRTGQETQYF. The CDR3 DNA follows: TGTGCCAGCAGTTGGCGGACAGGGCAAGAGACCCAGTACTTC. This chain connects TRBV3-1 to TRBJ2-5; 8 bases fit TRBD1. With 6 bases clipped from V and 2 bases from J, the junction kept 5 bases outside the gene matches. Germline V gene data show CDR1 as LGHDT and CDR2 as YNNKEL (reference sequence). The CDR3 spans 14 residues.

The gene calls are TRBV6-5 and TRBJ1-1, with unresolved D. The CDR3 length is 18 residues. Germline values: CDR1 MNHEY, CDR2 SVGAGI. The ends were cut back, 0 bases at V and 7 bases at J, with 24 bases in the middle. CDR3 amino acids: CASSYSSWRRATVREAFF. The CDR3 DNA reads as TGTGCCAGCAGTTACTCCTCCTGGAGGAGGGCGACCGTCCGTGAAGCTTTCTTT.

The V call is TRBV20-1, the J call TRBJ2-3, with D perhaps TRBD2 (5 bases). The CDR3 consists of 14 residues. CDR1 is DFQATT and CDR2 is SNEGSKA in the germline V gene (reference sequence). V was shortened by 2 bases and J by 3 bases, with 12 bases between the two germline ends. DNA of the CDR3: TGCAGTGCTAGAAGGAAGCCGGGGACAGATACGCAGTATTTT. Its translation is CSARRKPGTDTQYF.

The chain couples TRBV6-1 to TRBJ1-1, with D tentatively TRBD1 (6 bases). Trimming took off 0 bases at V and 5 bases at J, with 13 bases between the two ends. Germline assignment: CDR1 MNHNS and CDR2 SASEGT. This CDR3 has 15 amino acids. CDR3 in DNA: TGTGCCAGCAGTGAAGCGGAACAGGGATGGACTGAAGCTTTCTTT. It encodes CASSEAEQGWTEAFF.

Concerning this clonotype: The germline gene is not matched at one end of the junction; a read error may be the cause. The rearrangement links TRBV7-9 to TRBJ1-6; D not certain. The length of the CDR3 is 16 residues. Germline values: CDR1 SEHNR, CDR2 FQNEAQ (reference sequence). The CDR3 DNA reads TGTGCCAGCAGCTTTAATCGTCCAGCAGAAAATTCACCCCGCCACTTT. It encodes CASSFNRPAENSPRHF.

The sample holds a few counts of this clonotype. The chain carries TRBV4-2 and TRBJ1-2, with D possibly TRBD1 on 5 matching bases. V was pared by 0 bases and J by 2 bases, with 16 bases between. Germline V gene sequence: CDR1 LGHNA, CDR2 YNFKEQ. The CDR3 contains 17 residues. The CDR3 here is CASSQESGSGRNYGYTF. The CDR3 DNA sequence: TGTGCCAGCAGCCAAGAATCCGGATCAGGGAGGAACTATGGCTACACCTTC.

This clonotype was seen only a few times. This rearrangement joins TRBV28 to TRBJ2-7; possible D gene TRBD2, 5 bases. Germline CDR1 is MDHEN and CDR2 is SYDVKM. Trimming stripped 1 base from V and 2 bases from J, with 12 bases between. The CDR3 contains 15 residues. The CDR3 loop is CASSLLRAGPYEQYF. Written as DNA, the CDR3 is TGTGCCAGCAGTTTATTAAGGGCGGGCCCCTACGAGCAGTACTTC.

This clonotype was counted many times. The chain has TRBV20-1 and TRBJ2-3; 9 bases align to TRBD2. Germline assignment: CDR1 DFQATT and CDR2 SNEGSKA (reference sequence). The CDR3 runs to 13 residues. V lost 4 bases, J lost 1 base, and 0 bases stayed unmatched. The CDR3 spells CSATSGGTDTQYF. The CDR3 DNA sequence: TGCAGTGCTACTAGCGGGGGCACAGATACGCAGTATTTT.

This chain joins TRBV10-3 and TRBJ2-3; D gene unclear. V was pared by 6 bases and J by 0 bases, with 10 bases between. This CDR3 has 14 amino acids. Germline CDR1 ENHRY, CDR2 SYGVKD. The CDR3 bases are TGTGCCATCAGGACGTACATTAGCACAGATACGCAGTATTTT. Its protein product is CAIRTYISTDTQYF.

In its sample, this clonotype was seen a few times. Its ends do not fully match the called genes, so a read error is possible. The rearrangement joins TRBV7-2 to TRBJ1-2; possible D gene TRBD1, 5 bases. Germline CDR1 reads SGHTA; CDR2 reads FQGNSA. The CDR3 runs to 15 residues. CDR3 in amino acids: CAGSLEWGDNYGYTF. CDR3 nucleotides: TGTGCCGGCAGTCTAGAATGGGGGGACAACTATGGCTACACCTTC.

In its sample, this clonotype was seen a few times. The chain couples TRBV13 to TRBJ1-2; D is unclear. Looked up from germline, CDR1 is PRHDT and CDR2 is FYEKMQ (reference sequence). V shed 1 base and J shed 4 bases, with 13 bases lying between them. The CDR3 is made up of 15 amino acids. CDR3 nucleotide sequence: TGTGCCAGCAGCTTAGAAGGACGACCTCTCTATGGCTACACCTTC. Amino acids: CASSLEGRPLYGYTF.

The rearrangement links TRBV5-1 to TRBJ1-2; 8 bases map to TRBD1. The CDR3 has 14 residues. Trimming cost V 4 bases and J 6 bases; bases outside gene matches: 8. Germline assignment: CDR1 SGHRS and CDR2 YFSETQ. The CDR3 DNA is TGCGCCAGCAGCCCGGGACAGGAGGGGAATGGCTACACCTTC. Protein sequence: CASSPGQEGNGYTF.

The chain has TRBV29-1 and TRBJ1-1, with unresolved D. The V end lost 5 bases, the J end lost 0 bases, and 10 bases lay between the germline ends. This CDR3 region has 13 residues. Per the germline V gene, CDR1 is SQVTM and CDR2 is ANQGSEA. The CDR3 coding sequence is TGCAGCGTTTCACAAATCCTGAACACTGAAGCTTTCTTT. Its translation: CSVSQILNTEAFF.

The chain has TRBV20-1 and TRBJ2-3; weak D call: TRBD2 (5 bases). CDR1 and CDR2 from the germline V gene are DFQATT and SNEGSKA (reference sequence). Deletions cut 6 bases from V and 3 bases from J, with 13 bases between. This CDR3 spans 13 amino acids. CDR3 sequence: CSAPTRETDTQYF. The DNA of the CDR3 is TGCAGTGCCCCGACCCGGGAAACAGATACGCAGTATTTT.

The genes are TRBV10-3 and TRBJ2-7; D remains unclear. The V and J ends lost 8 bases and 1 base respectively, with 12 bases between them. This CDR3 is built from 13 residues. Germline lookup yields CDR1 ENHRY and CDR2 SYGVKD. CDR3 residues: CAIQYTGSYEQYF. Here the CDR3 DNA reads TGTGCCATCCAGTATACTGGGTCCTACGAGCAGTACTTC.

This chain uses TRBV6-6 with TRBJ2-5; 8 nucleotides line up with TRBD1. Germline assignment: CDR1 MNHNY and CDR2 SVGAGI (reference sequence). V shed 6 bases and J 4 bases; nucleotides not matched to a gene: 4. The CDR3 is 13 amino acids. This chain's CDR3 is CASRDRERETQYF. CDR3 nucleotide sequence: TGTGCCAGCAGGGACAGGGAGCGAGAGACCCAGTACTTC.

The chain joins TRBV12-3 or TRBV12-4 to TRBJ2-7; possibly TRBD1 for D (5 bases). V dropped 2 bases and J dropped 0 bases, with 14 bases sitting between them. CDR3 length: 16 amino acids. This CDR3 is CASSLWGSKASYEQYF. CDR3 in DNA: TGTGCCAGCAGTTTATGGGGCAGCAAGGCCTCCTACGAGCAGTACTTC.

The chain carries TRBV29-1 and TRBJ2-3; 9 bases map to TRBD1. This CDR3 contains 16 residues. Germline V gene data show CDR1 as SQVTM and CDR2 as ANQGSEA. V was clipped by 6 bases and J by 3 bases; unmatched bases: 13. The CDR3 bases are TGCAGCGTCCAAACCATCACAGGGGGCCCGACAGATACGCAGTATTTT. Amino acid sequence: CSVQTITGGPTDTQYF.

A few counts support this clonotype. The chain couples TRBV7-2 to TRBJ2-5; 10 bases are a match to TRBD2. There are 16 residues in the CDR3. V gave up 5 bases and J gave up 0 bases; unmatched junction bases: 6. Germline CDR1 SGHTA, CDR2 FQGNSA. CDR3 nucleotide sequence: TGTGCCAGCAGCCGTTCACTAGCGGGGAACCAAGAGACCCAGTACTTC. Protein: CASSRSLAGNQETQYF.

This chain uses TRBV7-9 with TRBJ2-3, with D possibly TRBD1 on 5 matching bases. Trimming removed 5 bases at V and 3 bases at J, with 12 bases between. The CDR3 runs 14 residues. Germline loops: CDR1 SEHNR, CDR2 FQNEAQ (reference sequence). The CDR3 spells CASSARQRTDTQYF. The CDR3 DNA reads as TGTGCCAGCAGCGCGCGACAGAGAACAGATACGCAGTATTTT.